The T cell receptor beta chain described here comes from a study of cytomegalovirus exposure and HLA in healthy donors. Study results and caveats: It has been reported that TCR beta sequences accurately predicted the HLA-A and HLA-B alleles of most subjects. Later analysis reportedly placed an Asian-associated ancestry cluster below the roughly 680-donor mean in N-insertions. HLA restriction was apparent for most CMV-associated TCR beta chains in a later analysis.

Germline V gene sequence: CDR1 SNHLY, CDR2 FYNNEI. The CDR3 is 14 amino acids. Comments on this clone: Its antigen is as yet unknown. The junction does not match germline at one end; this may be a read error.

The PCR had 60 Vbeta and 13 Jbeta primers. Sequenced by immunoSEQ multiplex PCR; TCRdb stores in-frame clones only, minus some. The data contain around 120,000 clones, roughly four fifths of them seen just once; the ten biggest clones take up roughly 12%. The V gene is TRBV2, the J gene TRBJ2-4, with 10 bases identical to TRBD2. Sequenced material: PBMCs. This clonotype was sampled from a male donor in good health and CMV-seropositive. The chain's CDR3 is CASQRGLAKNSQYF. As DNA, the CDR3 is TGTGCCAGCCAGAGGGGACTAGCGAAAAACAGTCAGTACTTC. Full variable domain (missing parts from reference TRBV2 and TRBJ2-4): EPEVTQTPSHQVTQMGQEVILRCVPISNHLYFYWYRQILGQKVEFLVSFYNNEISEKSEIFDDQFSVERPDGSNFTLKIRSTKLEDSAMYFCASQRGLAKNSQYFGAGTRLSVL.